The rows below give T cell receptor beta chains drawn from one sample of a study of human T cells and chemical hapten exposure. TCRdb re-derived calls from the RACE reads in MiXCR, one entry per CDR3 protein. The sample yields about 51,000 distinct CDR3 sequences, approximately 9.8% seen once. This specimen was whole blood, taken in connection with sensitization to the hapten diphenylcyclopropenone (DPC). Every receptor here comes from a woman aged 40 to 55 with alopecia areata. Some clones in this sample may be carry-over from other donors' samples. The CDR3 runs from the conserved cysteine through the conserved F or W. The D gene is left open where the match is weak. Size values are once, few and many counts, or a class for expanded clones, and some rows have none.

j_call clone_size d_call v_call cdr3_nt cdr3_aa
TRBJ1-1 many - TRBV7-6 TGTGCCAGCAGCTCTAGTGGGGGCAACACTGAAGCTTTCTTT CASSSSGGNTEAFF
TRBJ2-1 few - TRBV11-3 TGTGCCAGCAGCTTAGGGGCGAACAGGGAGCAGTTCTTC CASSLGANREQFF
TRBJ2-3 - TRBD2 TRBV30 TGTGCCTGGACCCTAGCGGGGGCTAGCACAGATACGCAGTATTTT CAWTLAGASTDTQYF
TRBJ1-3 - - TRBV12-3/TRBV12-4 TGTGCCAGCAGTTTAGGGCAGATGAGCTCTGGAAACACCATATATTTT CASSLGQMSSGNTIYF
TRBJ2-7 - - TRBV30 TGTGCCTGGAGTGGCAGGGCGGGCGGCGAGCAGTACTTC CAWSGRAGGEQYF
TRBJ2-7 - - TRBV20-1 TGCAGTGGCAACACAGGGACCTACGAGCAGTACTTC CSGNTGTYEQYF
TRBJ2-5 few - TRBV6-1 TGTGCCAGCAGTGGGCTAGCGCAAGAGACCCAGTACTTC CASSGLAQETQYF
TRBJ2-2 few TRBD2 TRBV5-4 TGTGCCAGCAGCTTACTAGCGGGGAGATCCGGGGAGCTGTTTTTT CASSLLAGRSGELFF
TRBJ2-5 few TRBD2 TRBV4-3 TGCGCCAGCAGCCAAGATTCGCGGGGGCAAGAGACCCAGTACTTC CASSQDSRGQETQYF
TRBJ2-3 many - TRBV12-3/TRBV12-4 TGTGCCAGCAGTTTAGGGGGCGCAAATACGCAGTATTTT CASSLGGANTQYF
TRBJ2-2 many TRBD2 TRBV7-3 TGTGCCAGCAGTTCTTATAGCGGGGCGAACACCGGGGAGCTGTTTTTT CASSSYSGANTGELFF
TRBJ1-1 few TRBD1 TRBV4-2 TGTGCCAGCAGCCAGAGGACAGGGGCGAGTGTTGCTGAAGCTTTCTTT CASSQRTGASVAEAFF
TRBJ2-6 many - TRBV7-9 TGTGCCAGCAGCCAGGCCATCCTCTCTGGGGCCAACGTCCTGACTTTC CASSQAILSGANVLTF
TRBJ2-1 few TRBD1 TRBV12-3/TRBV12-4 TGTGCCAGCAGTTTACCGGAAACAGGGGGGCAGTTCTTC CASSLPETGGQFF
TRBJ2-3 - - TRBV6-1 TGTGCCAGCAGTGAAGTCCTCACAGATACGCAGTATTTT CASSEVLTDTQYF